The clone carrying this TCR beta chain has at least ten counts. These data come from a study of regulatory T cells in long-lasting Graves disease. The time point denotes: newly diagnosed GD, antithyroid drugs for less than 3 months. With RNA extracted from PBMCs as input, the TCR library was made. CDR3 length equals 15 residues. Unmatched junction bases numbered 4, after V lost 2 bases and J lost 4 bases. Germline CDR1 reads MNHEY; CDR2 reads SVGEGT. Researchers made TCR beta libraries by using iRepertoire HTBI primers and running Arm-PCR on CDR3 regions. TCRdb ran MiXCR on the multiplex PCR reads and lists one entry per CDR3 protein. The sample holds around 400,000 distinct CDR3 sequences, around 15% seen once.

V usage is TRBV6-2 or TRBV6-3 and J usage is TRBJ2-7, with 11 bases lining up with TRBD1. The source material was peripheral blood mononuclear cells (PBMCs), sampled at new diagnosis, from a patient treated with antithyroid drugs. The source of this sequence is a female donor with Graves disease. CDR3 in DNA: TGTGCCAGCAGTTACCAGGACAGGGGGCGGTACGAGCAGTACTTC. This gives the protein CASSYQDRGRYEQYF.